Here is one TCR beta chain with its context. Its antigen is not known. TCRdb keeps only in-frame clones here, not all; method: immunoSEQ multiplex PCR. The top ten clones hold more than 0.95% of a sample with around 2,000,000 clones, approximately 94% of them seen once. These data are taken from a study of shared clonotypes between healthy human individuals. Findings of the study overall: Naive subsets typically showed greater estimated richness than memory subsets. Non-shared clonotypes displayed generation probabilities falling below those of clonotypes present in all four donors.

V lost 6 bases and J 8 bases, leaving 16 bases between the germline ends. This CDR3 has 13 residues. The germline V gene encodes CDR1 KGHSH and CDR2 LQKENI. Naive CD8 populations comprised CD45RO-negative cells positively selected for CCR7, excluding terminally differentiated effector memory CD45RA+ cells. The V call is TRBV18, the J call TRBJ1-1; D gene ambiguous. The TCR comes from a man between 18 and 29 years old in good health. The sample taken for sequencing was naive CD8+ T cells sorted from blood. This CDR3 is CASSPPSNGEAFF. DNA for the CDR3: TGTGCCAGCTCCCCTCCCTCGAACGGGGAAGCTTTCTTT.